The rows below give T cell receptor beta chains drawn from one sample of a study of blood T cell repertoires in COVID-19. Libraries were prepared by immunoSEQ multiplex PCR; TCRdb keeps only in-frame clonotypes and omits some of them. This table holds about 150,000 clones, about 86% found once. The sequencing input was PBMCs or T cells enriched from blood (not recorded which). The receptor source for this set is a man between 50 and 59 years old who had recovered from COVID-19. Both conserved end residues are part of each CDR3. The order of the fields is clone size, D gene, V gene, J gene, CDR3 DNA, CDR3 protein. The D gene is left open where the match is weak. Clone size appears in some rows only: once, few, many, or a class for an expanded clone.

-	TRBD1	TRBV2	TRBJ1-6	TGTGCCAGCAGGGGGACAGGGGGCGCAGGGTTCAGCTATTCACCCCTCCACTTT	CASRGTGGAGFSYSPLHF
-	-	TRBV18	TRBJ1-1	TGTGCCAGCTCACCACTACAGGAAAATGAAGCTTTCTTT	CASSPLQENEAFF
-	TRBD1	TRBV5-1	TRBJ2-7	TGCGCCAGCAGCCTCGCGGGACAGGGGAACAGTTACTCCTACGAGCAGTACTTC	CASSLAGQGNSYSYEQYF
-	-	TRBV3-1/TRBV3-2	TRBJ1-2	TGTGCCAGCAGCCAAGAGGTTCGGTCTAACTATGGCTACACCTTC	CASSQEVRSNYGYTF
-	TRBD1	TRBV11-2	TRBJ1-1	TGTGCCAGCAGCCGGGACAGGGACTTGAACACTGAAGCTTTCTTT	CASSRDRDLNTEAFF
-	TRBD2	TRBV7-2	TRBJ2-1	TGTGCCAGCAGCTCTAGCGGGGGGGCCAAAAATGAGCAGTTCTTC	CASSSSGGAKNEQFF
-	-	TRBV7-3	TRBJ2-1	TGTGCCAGCAGCGTGACTAGTAACAATGAGCAGTTCTTC	CASSVTSNNEQFF
once	TRBD1	TRBV4-1	TRBJ2-7	TGCGCCAGCAGCCAGACAGGGGGCTACGAGCAGTACTTC	CASSQTGGYEQYF
-	-	TRBV1	TRBJ2-1	TGCACCAGCAGCCAAGATTGTCGGGACAGAGACAATGAGCAGTTCTTC	CTSSQDCRDRDNEQFF
-	-	TRBV2	TRBJ1-1	TGTGCCAGCAGTGAACAAATCATGAACACTGAAGCTTTCTTT	CASSEQIMNTEAFF
-	TRBD1	TRBV5-6	TRBJ1-6	TGTGCCAGCAGCTCCCGACAGGGTTATTCACCCCTCCACTTT	CASSSRQGYSPLHF
-	-	TRBV11-3	TRBJ1-3	TGTGCCAGCAGCCCCGGGAGGGGAAACACCATATATTTT	CASSPGRGNTIYF
-	-	TRBV29-1	TRBJ1-1	TGCAGCGTTGAAACAGGCAGCGCGAACACTGAAGCTTTCTTT	CSVETGSANTEAFF
few	-	TRBV3-1/TRBV3-2	TRBJ2-1	TGTGCCAGCAGCCAAGAGGAGAATAGCTTCAATGAGCAGTTCTTC	CASSQEENSFNEQFF
-	TRBD1	TRBV27	TRBJ1-1	TGTGCCAGCAGTGGTGGGGACAGGGGGAGAGCTTTCTTT	CASSGGDRGRAFF
-	-	TRBV20-1	TRBJ2-3	TGCAGTGCTAGTCCACCGGGACACGGCACAGATACGCAGTATTTT	CSASPPGHGTDTQYF
-	TRBD1	TRBV5-8	TRBJ2-7	TGTGCCAGCAGCTTGGGCCAGGGGGCCTACGAGCAGTACTTC	CASSLGQGAYEQYF
-	-	TRBV6-2/TRBV6-3	TRBJ2-1	TGTGCCAGCAGTTACCCGGGACTGGGGTTGGATGAGCAGTTCTTC	CASSYPGLGLDEQFF
-	-	TRBV3-1/TRBV3-2	TRBJ2-2	TGTGCCAGCAGCCCAAGGGGAGGCACCGGGGAGCTGTTTTTT	CASSPRGGTGELFF
-	-	TRBV7-6	TRBJ2-5	TGTGCCAGCAGCTTACTCCAAGAGACCCAGTACTTC	CASSLLQETQYF
-	TRBD1	TRBV5-1	TRBJ1-2	TGCGCCAGCAGCTGGGGACAGGGTACGGAGGGCTACACCTTC	CASSWGQGTEGYTF
medium-sized	TRBD1	TRBV14	TRBJ1-1	TGTGCCAGCAGCCAGGGACAGGCGACGAACACTGAAGCTTTCTTT	CASSQGQATNTEAFF
-	TRBD1	TRBV2	TRBJ1-6	TGTGCCAGCAGCGCCTGGACAGGGGCGTATAATTCACCCCTCCACTTT	CASSAWTGAYNSPLHF
once	-	TRBV7-3	TRBJ2-2	TGTGCCAGCAGCTTCTCCGGGACTGCGAACACCGGGGAGCTGTTTTTT	CASSFSGTANTGELFF
few	TRBD2	TRBV12-3/TRBV12-4	TRBJ2-7	TGTGCCAGCGCGGGGGGGGTAACCTACGAGCAGTACTTC	CASAGGVTYEQYF
once	-	TRBV10-2	TRBJ1-3	TGCGCCAGCAGTGATTGGTCGGGGGTTGGAAACACCATATATTTT	CASSDWSGVGNTIYF
-	TRBD1	TRBV5-5	TRBJ1-2	TGTGCCAGCAGCTTGGAGGGCGCAGGGGGCTTCTATGGCTACACCTTC	CASSLEGAGGFYGYTF
-	-	TRBV9	TRBJ1-6	TGTGCCAGCACCGTGGGCGATACCAATTCACCCCTCCACTTT	CASTVGDTNSPLHF
few	TRBD1	TRBV7-3	TRBJ1-1	TGTGCCAGCAGCCCCACAGGGGGCGGAACTGAAGCTTTCTTT	CASSPTGGGTEAFF
-	-	TRBV7-9	TRBJ2-3	TGTGCCAGCAGGATCGGAGATACGCAGTATTTT	CASRIGDTQYF
-	-	TRBV25-1	TRBJ2-7	TGTGCCAGCAGTGACCAGGGGGGTAATACCTACGAGCAGTACTTC	CASSDQGGNTYEQYF
few	-	TRBV21-1	TRBJ1-2	TGTGCCAGCAGCAAAGATGGAACAGGGGGCGCTTATGGCTACACCTTC	CASSKDGTGGAYGYTF
-	-	TRBV19	TRBJ1-1	TGTGCCAGTATAGGGCAGGGGCTCTACCCGGGCGCTGAAGCTTTCTTT	CASIGQGLYPGAEAFF
-	-	TRBV19	TRBJ1-3	TGTGCCAGTATTGCAGGACAGAGGACCATATATTTT	CASIAGQRTIYF
-	-	TRBV7-7	TRBJ2-7	TGTGCTAGCAGCTTAGAATCGGGCTACGAGCAGTACTTC	CASSLESGYEQYF
-	-	TRBV7-9	TRBJ1-1	TGTGCCAGCAGCTTACGGGGGGGCAGTGAAGCTTTCTTT	CASSLRGGSEAFF
-	-	TRBV6-5	TRBJ1-1	TGTGCCAGCAAGATGAGGGGGAGACCTAACACTGAAGCTTTCTTT	CASKMRGRPNTEAFF
-	-	TRBV19	TRBJ1-1	TGTGCCAGTAGTATGTGGTCGGGTTACGGCACTGAAGCTTTCTTT	CASSMWSGYGTEAFF
-	TRBD2	TRBV7-2	TRBJ2-3	TGTGCCAGCAGCTTAAACCCGGGACTAGCGGCAGATACGCAGTATTTT	CASSLNPGLAADTQYF
-	TRBD1	TRBV6-5	TRBJ1-5	TGTGCCAGCAGTTACCCGACAGGGGGCAGCAATCAGCCCCAGCATTTT	CASSYPTGGSNQPQHF
-	TRBD1	TRBV11-3	TRBJ1-2	TGTGCCAGCAGTATCGGACAGGGAAGCTATGGCTACACCTTC	CASSIGQGSYGYTF
-	-	TRBV4-3	TRBJ1-2	TGCGCCAGCAGCCAAAGTGGAGGTGAAGGCTACACCTTC	CASSQSGGEGYTF
few	TRBD1	TRBV10-3	TRBJ2-1	TGTGCCATCAGAGGGACAGGGAGTTCCTACAATGAGCAGTTCTTC	CAIRGTGSSYNEQFF
-	-	TRBV10-3	TRBJ1-2	TGTGCCATCAGTGATAATAACTATGGCTACACCTTC	CAISDNNYGYTF
-	TRBD1	TRBV6-1	TRBJ2-7	TGTGCCAGCAGTGATACAGGGGGCCCCTACGAGCAGTACTTC	CASSDTGGPYEQYF
few	TRBD2	TRBV7-2	TRBJ2-7	TGTGCCAGCAGCTTAGGTTCCGGGGGGGCCTACGAGCAGTACTTC	CASSLGSGGAYEQYF
-	TRBD1	TRBV6-6	TRBJ2-5	TGTGCCAGCAGCGATCCGGGACAGGGCGAGACCCAGTACTTC	CASSDPGQGETQYF
-	-	TRBV7-9	TRBJ2-6	TGTGCCAGCAGCGGACAGAACTCTGGGGCCAACGTCCTGACTTTC	CASSGQNSGANVLTF
-	TRBD1	TRBV19	TRBJ2-7	TGTGCCAGTAGTATAGGGGACAGGGTTTCCGAGCAGTACTTC	CASSIGDRVSEQYF
-	-	TRBV2	TRBJ1-6	TGTGCCAGCAGTGGGACCCACGGGAGCTCCTATAATTCACCCCTCCACTTT	CASSGTHGSSYNSPLHF
-	TRBD2	TRBV9	TRBJ2-1	TGTGCCAGCAGCCCTAGACTAGCGGGGGGGTACAATGAGCAGTTCTTC	CASSPRLAGGYNEQFF
-	TRBD2	TRBV7-2	TRBJ2-1	TGTGCCAGCAGCTATTCTAGCGGGGGGGTGATGTATGAGCAGTTCTTC	CASSYSSGGVMYEQFF
-	TRBD1	TRBV2	TRBJ1-5	TGTGCCAGCAGAGAACGACAGGGACGGACGAATCAGCCCCAGCATTTT	CASRERQGRTNQPQHF
-	-	TRBV4-2	TRBJ2-2	TGTGCCAGCAGCCAACCCGGGTTCCAGGGCAACACCGGGGAGCTGTTTTTT	CASSQPGFQGNTGELFF
-	TRBD2	TRBV5-6	TRBJ2-1	TGTGCCAGCAGCTTGGGCGTAGCGGGGGGAGGTGAGCAGTTCTTC	CASSLGVAGGGEQFF
-	-	TRBV19	TRBJ1-3	TGTGCCAGTAGCTATACAGTCTCTGGAAACACCATATATTTT	CASSYTVSGNTIYF
-	TRBD1	TRBV3-1/TRBV3-2	TRBJ1-4	TGTGCCAGCAGCAGGACAGGCCCCACACGAAATGAAAAACTGTTTTTT	CASSRTGPTRNEKLFF